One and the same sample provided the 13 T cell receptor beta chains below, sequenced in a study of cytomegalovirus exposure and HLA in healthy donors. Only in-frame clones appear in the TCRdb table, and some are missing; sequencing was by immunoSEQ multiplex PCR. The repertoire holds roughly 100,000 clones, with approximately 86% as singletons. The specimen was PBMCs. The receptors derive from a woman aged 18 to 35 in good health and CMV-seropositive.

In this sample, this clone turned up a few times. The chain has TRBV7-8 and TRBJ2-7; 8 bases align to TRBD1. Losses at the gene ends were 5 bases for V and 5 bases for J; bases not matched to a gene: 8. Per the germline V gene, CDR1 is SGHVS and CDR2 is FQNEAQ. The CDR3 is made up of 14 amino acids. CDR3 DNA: TGTGCCAGCAGCGTAGGACAGGGTCTACACGAGCAGTACTTC. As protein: CASSVGQGLHEQYF. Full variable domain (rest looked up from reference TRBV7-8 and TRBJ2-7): GAGVSQSPRYKVAKRGQDVALRCDPISGHVSLFWYQQALGQGPEFLTYFQNEAQLDKSGLPSDRFFAERPEGSVSTLKIQRTQQEDSAVYLCASSVGQGLHEQYFGPGTRLTVT.

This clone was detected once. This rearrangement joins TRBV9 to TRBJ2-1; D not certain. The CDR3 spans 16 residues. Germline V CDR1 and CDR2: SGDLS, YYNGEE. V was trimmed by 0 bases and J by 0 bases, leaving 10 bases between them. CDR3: CASSVENTISYNEQFF. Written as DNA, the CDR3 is TGTGCCAGCAGCGTAGAAAATACTATCTCCTACAATGAGCAGTTCTTC.

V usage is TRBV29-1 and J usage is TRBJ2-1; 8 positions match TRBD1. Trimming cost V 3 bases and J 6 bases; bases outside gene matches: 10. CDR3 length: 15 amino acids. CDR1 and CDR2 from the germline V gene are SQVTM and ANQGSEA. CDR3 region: CSVDYVTGVRNEQFF. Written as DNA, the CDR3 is TGCAGCGTTGATTACGTGACAGGGGTTCGCAATGAGCAGTTCTTC.

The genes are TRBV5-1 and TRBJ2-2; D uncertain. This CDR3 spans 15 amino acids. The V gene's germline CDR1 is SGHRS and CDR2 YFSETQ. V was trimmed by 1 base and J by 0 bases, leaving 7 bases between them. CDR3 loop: CASSLTVTNTGELFF. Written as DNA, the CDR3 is TGCGCCAGCAGCTTGACGGTTACGAACACCGGGGAGCTGTTTTTT.

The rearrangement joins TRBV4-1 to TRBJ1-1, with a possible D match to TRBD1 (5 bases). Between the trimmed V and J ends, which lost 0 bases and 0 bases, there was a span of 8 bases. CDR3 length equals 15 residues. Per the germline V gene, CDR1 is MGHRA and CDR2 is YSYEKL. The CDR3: CASSQEGQVNTEAFF. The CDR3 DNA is TGCGCCAGCAGCCAAGAGGGGCAGGTGAACACTGAAGCTTTCTTT.

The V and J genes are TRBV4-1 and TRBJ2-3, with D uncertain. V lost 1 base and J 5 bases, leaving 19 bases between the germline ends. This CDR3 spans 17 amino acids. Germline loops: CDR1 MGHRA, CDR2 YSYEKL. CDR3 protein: CASSQAQDKLTLDTQYF. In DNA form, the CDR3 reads TGCGCCAGCAGCCAAGCTCAAGACAAGCTAACCCTAGATACGCAGTATTTT.

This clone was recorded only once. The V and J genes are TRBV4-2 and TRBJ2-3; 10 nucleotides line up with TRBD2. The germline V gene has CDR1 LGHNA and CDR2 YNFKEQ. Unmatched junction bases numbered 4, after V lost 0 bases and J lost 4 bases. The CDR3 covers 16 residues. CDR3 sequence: CASSQDSSGGSDTQYF. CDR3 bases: TGTGCCAGCAGCCAAGATTCTAGCGGGGGATCAGATACGCAGTATTTT.

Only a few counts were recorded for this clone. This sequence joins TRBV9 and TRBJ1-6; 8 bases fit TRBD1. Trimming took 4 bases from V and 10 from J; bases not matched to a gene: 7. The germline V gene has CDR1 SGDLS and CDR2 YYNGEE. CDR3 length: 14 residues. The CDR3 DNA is TGTGCCAGCAGCCATGACAGGGGTGGCTCACCCCTCCACTTT. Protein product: CASSHDRGGSPLHF.

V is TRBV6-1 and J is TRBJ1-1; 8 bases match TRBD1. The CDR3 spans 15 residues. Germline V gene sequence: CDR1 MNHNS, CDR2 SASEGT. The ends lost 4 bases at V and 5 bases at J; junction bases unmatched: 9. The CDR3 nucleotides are TGTGCCAGCAGTGGACGACAGGGGTGGGCGACTGAAGCTTTCTTT. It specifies CASSGRQGWATEAFF.

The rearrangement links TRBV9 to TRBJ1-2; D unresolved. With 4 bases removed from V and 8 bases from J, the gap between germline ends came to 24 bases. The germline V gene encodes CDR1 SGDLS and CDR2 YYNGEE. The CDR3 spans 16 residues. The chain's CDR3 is CASSSPRKGEGFGYTF. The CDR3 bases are TGTGCCAGCAGCTCACCTCGGAAGGGAGAGGGATTCGGCTACACCTTC. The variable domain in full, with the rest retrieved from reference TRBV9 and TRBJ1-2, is DSGVTQTPKHLITATGQRVTLRCSPRSGDLSVYWYQQSLDQGLQFLIQYYNGEERAKGNILERFSAQQFPDLHSELNLSSLELGDSALYFCASSSPRKGEGFGYTFGSGTRLTVV.

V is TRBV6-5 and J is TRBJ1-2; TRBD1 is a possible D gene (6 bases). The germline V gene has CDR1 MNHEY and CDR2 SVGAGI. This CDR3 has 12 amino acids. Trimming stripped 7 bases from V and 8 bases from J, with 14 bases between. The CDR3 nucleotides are TGTGCCAGCAAGGGGGGGTTGAGGGGCTACACCTTC. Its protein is CASKGGLRGYTF.

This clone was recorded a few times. CDR3 region: CASLTGLDNSPLHF. CDR3 in DNA: TGTGCCAGCCTTACGGGACTAGATAATTCACCCCTCCACTTT. V is TRBV28 and J is TRBJ1-6, with a tentative D call TRBD1 (5 bases). Germline CDR1 and CDR2: MDHEN and SYDVKM. The CDR3 is 14 residues long. V was clipped by 8 bases and J by 5 bases, with 13 bases between them.

This CDR3 is CASSVEDFSSSYNEQFF. The CDR3 DNA is TGTGCCAGCAGCGTAGAGGACTTTTCCAGCTCCTACAATGAGCAGTTCTTC. This chain uses TRBV9 with TRBJ2-1; TRBD2 might be the D (5 bases). CDR1 is SGDLS and CDR2 is YYNGEE in the germline V gene. The CDR3 length is 17 residues. V dropped 0 bases and J dropped 0 bases, with 13 bases sitting between them.